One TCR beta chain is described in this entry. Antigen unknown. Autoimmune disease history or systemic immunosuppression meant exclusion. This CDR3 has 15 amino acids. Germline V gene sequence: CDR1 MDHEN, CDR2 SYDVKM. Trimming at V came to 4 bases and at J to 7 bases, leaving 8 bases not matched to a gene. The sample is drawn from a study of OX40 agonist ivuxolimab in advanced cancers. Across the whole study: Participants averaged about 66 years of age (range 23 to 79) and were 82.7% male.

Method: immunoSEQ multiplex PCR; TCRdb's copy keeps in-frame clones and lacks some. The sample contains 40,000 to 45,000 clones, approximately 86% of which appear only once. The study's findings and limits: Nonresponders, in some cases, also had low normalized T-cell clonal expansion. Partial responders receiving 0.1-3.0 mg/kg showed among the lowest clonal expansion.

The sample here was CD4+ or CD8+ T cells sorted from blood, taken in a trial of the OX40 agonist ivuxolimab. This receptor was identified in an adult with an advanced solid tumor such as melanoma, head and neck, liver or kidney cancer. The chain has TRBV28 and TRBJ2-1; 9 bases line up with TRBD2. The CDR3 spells CASSSGLARRNEQFF. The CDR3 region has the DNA TGTGCCAGCAGTTCGGGACTAGCTCGGAGAAATGAGCAGTTCTTC.